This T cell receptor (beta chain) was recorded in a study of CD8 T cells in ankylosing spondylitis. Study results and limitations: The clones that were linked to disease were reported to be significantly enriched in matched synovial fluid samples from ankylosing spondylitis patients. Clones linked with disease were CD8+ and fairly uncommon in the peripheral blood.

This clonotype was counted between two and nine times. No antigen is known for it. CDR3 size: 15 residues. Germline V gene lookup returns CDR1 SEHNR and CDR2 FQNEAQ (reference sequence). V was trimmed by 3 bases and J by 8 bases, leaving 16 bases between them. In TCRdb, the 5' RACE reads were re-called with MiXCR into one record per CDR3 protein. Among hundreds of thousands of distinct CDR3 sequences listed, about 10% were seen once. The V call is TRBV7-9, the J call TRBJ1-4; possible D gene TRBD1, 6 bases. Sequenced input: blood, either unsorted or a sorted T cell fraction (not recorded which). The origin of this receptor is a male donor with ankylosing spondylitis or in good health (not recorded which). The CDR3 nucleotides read TGTGCCAGCAGCTTCACCGGGACAATGACCGAAAAACTGTTTTTT. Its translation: CASSFTGTMTEKLFF.